The clone carrying this T cell receptor beta chain was found a few times. The sample belongs to a study of cytotoxic CD8 clonotypes in ibrutinib-treated CLL. J lost 7 bases, V lost 2 bases, and 5 bases had no gene match. The germline gives CDR1 SGHRS, CDR2 YFSETQ. The CDR3 covers 14 residues. This table comes from immunoSEQ multiplex PCR, and its TCRdb copy is limited to in-frame clones, with some not included. Of tens of thousands of clones listed, around 67% are singletons. The rearrangement links TRBV5-1 to TRBJ2-2, with 7 nucleotides matching TRBD2. This TCR was recovered from a human donor with chronic lymphocytic leukemia. Source: PBMCs, taken at disease progression, from a patient treated with ibrutinib. Here the CDR3 reads CASSFGRYDGELFF. Written as DNA, the CDR3 is TGCGCCAGCAGCTTCGGGAGGTACGACGGGGAGCTGTTTTTT.